This entry lists 18 T cell receptor beta chains sequenced from one sample in a study of blood T cells in healthy people across ages (dated by TCRdb to the mid-2010s). Library creation used 5' RACE. TCRdb records Illumina HiSeq 2500 as the sequencer. The second PCR ran for about 7 to 11 cycles and used a J-beta primer mix along with a sample-barcoded 5' primer. TCRdb cleaned the public reads at Q25 with fastp, built clones with MiXCR and kept in-frame beta chains. One record per CDR3 amino acid sequence lists the most common genes and DNA. The sample table lists roughly 1.6 million distinct CDR3 sequences, around 36% of them with a count of one. In total, the top ten clones hold around 10% of the sample. The sequenced sample consisted of blood. The receptors were sampled from a woman aged 25 to 39 in good health.

This clonotype came up a few times. V and J are TRBV20-1 and TRBJ1-5, with a weak D call TRBD1 (6 bases). V lost 0 bases to trimming and J lost 7 bases, with 16 bases between them. Germline CDR1 reads DFQATT; CDR2 reads SNEGSKA (reference sequence). This CDR3 is 15 amino acids long. CDR3 sequence: CSARDLGGRAQPQHF. The CDR3 DNA follows: TGCAGTGCTAGAGATCTCGGGGGGCGCGCCCAGCCCCAGCATTTT.

This clonotype was observed a single time. Given a much more abundant clone one base away, this may be a read error. The chain links TRBV27 to TRBJ2-4; TRBD2 matches at 7 bases. The J call is in doubt because the DNA end fits TRBJ2-5 better. Looked up from germline, CDR1 is MNHEY and CDR2 is SMNVEV (reference sequence). The CDR3 sequence is 15 residues long. CDR3 sequence: CASGTRTRSQETQYF. DNA for the CDR3: TGTGCCAGCGGGACCAGGACTAGGAGTCAAGAGACCCAGTACTTC.

This chain joins TRBV7-6 and TRBJ2-7; D remains ambiguous. The DNA end favors TRBJ2-4, so the J call may be wrong. This CDR3 is 14 amino acids long. The germline gives CDR1 SGHVS, CDR2 FNYEAQ. The CDR3 DNA reads as TGTGCCAGCAGCCCGGTCTCGGGCGTGAACATTCAGTACTTC. Its protein product is CASSPVSGVNIQYF.

The J gene is TRBJ1-2, the V gene TRBV24-1; TRBD1 might be the D (5 bases). The CDR3 covers 17 residues. The V end lost 4 bases, the J end lost 6 bases, and 23 bases lay between the germline ends. Per germline, CDR1 KGHDR and CDR2 SFDVKD. In DNA form, the CDR3 reads TGTGCCACCAGTGACCGACCGGGACGGAGCTTTTCCGATGGCTACACCTTC. This translates into CATSDRPGRSFSDGYTF.

This sequence joins TRBV7-8 and TRBJ2-1; 10 positions agree with TRBD2. Germline CDR1 SGHVS, CDR2 FQNEAQ. Trimming took 0 bases from V and 0 from J; bases not matched to a gene: 5. The CDR3 spans 18 residues. The CDR3, as DNA: TGTGCCAGCAGCTTAGCGGGGTTAGCGGGAGGCTCCTACAATGAGCAGTTCTTC. Residues: CASSLAGLAGGSYNEQFF. The entire variable domain, with the rest obtained from reference TRBV7-8 and TRBJ2-1, is as follows: GAGVSQSPRYKVAKRGQDVALRCDPISGHVSLFWYQQALGQGPEFLTYFQNEAQLDKSGLPSDRFFAERPEGSVSTLKIQRTQQEDSAVYLCASSLAGLAGGSYNEQFFGPGTRLTVL.

In the case of this clonotype: One junction end does not reproduce the germline sequence, and a read error may be involved. This chain uses TRBV30 with TRBJ1-4; D not resolved. CDR3 length equals 14 residues. Germline V CDR1 and CDR2: GTSNPN, SVGIG (reference sequence). The CDR3 protein is CARRAPKAYEKLFF. CDR3 coding DNA: TGTGCCCGGAGGGCCCCCAAGGCGTATGAAAAACTGTTTTTT.

This clonotype was counted only a few times. This chain uses TRBV27 with TRBJ2-7; D might be TRBD1 (6 bases). This CDR3 has 14 amino acids. The germline V gene has CDR1 MNHEY and CDR2 SMNVEV (reference sequence). Trimming shortened V by 4 bases and J by 2 bases, and 12 bases separated the two germline ends. The CDR3 nucleotides are TGTGCCAGCAGTTCAACTAGGACAGCCTACGAGCAGTACTTC. Encoded protein: CASSSTRTAYEQYF.

The rearrangement joins TRBV4-1 to TRBJ2-1; the D is unclear. Germline V gene sequence: CDR1 MGHRA, CDR2 YSYEKL. The CDR3 extends over 16 amino acids. V lost 1 base to trimming and J lost 3 bases, with 13 bases between them. The CDR3 nucleotides are TGCGCCAGCAGCCAAGTTGATATGATAAACTACAATGAGCAGTTCTTC. Translation: CASSQVDMINYNEQFF.

This clonotype has only a few counts. The CDR3 reads CASTPSSPKNTEAFF. As DNA, the CDR3 is TGTGCCAGCACTCCCAGCAGCCCTAAGAACACTGAAGCTTTCTTT. The chain uses TRBV6-2 or TRBV6-3 and TRBJ1-1; D ambiguous. Trimming removed 7 bases at V and 1 base at J, with 16 bases between. CDR3 length: 15 residues. The V gene's germline CDR1 is MNHEY and CDR2 SVGEGT.

The CDR3 sequence: CASSLGLTGLNEKLFF. In DNA, the CDR3 is TGTGCCAGCAGCTTAGGACTGACAGGGCTAAATGAAAAACTGTTTTTT. The chain has TRBV11-2 and TRBJ1-4, with 7 nucleotides matching TRBD1. CDR1 is SGHAT and CDR2 is FQNNGV in the germline V gene. Trimming cost V 1 base and J 5 bases; bases outside gene matches: 7. The CDR3 spans 16 residues.

This clonotype was counted a few times. The rearrangement links TRBV4-2 to TRBJ2-7; D is uncertain. The CDR3 sequence is 18 residues long. The V gene's germline CDR1 is LGHNA and CDR2 YNFKEQ. The V end lost 1 base, the J end lost 4 bases, and 23 bases lay between the germline ends. CDR3 loop: CASSQGALNSRLVYEQYF. DNA of the CDR3: TGTGCCAGCAGCCAAGGGGCCCTGAATTCTCGGTTAGTATACGAGCAGTACTTC.

This clonotype turned up a few times. A junction end diverges from the germline sequence, so it may reflect a read error. The gene calls are TRBV7-2 and TRBJ2-1; 11 bases map to TRBD2. The CDR3 is made up of 16 amino acids. Germline V CDR1 and CDR2: SGHTA, FQGNSA. CDR3 sequence reads: CVSSLVGTSGYNEQFF. The CDR3 bases are TGTGTCAGCAGCCTAGTCGGGACTAGCGGATACAATGAGCAGTTCTTC.

The J gene is TRBJ2-3, the V gene TRBV20-1; D uncertain. V lost 3 bases and J lost 0, with 13 bases in between. Germline values: CDR1 DFQATT, CDR2 SNEGSKA (reference sequence). This CDR3 is 15 amino acids long. CDR3 sequence (DNA): TGCAGTGCTAGCGCAATTCCGGCGAGCACAGATACGCAGTATTTT. Its protein is CSASAIPASTDTQYF.

This clonotype was detected only a few times. J is TRBJ2-1 and V is TRBV3-1; D gene ambiguous. Germline assignment: CDR1 LGHDT and CDR2 YNNKEL (reference sequence). This CDR3 has 14 residues. V was shortened by 4 bases and J by 1 base, with 8 bases between the two germline ends. CDR3 nucleotides: TGTGCCAGCAGCCCTAGTATGTCCTACAATGAGCAGTTCTTC. Encoded protein: CASSPSMSYNEQFF.

This clonotype has at least ten counts. This rearrangement joins TRBV4-1 to TRBJ2-7, with TRBD2 matching 12 bases. This CDR3 has 15 residues. Trimming took 0 bases from V and 12 from J; bases not matched to a gene: 9. Germline V gene sequence: CDR1 MGHRA, CDR2 YSYEKL. The CDR3 DNA sequence: TGCGCCAGCAGCCAAGAATCAGGACTAGCGGGATTTCTGTACTTC. Translation gives CASSQESGLAGFLYF.

This clonotype was seen a few times. The rearrangement uses TRBV10-3 and TRBJ2-1; TRBD1 is a possible D gene (5 bases). This CDR3 has 14 amino acids. Between the trimmed V and J ends, which lost 7 bases and 6 bases, there was a span of 16 bases. Germline V lookup: CDR1 ENHRY, CDR2 SYGVKD. The CDR3 reads CAIKQGEASNEQFF. CDR3 bases: TGTGCCATCAAGCAGGGTGAAGCTTCCAATGAGCAGTTCTTC.

This chain joins TRBV10-3 and TRBJ1-1, with a possible D match to TRBD1 (5 bases). The V gene lost 5 bases and the J gene lost 5 bases, with 15 bases spanning the gap. The CDR3 has 14 amino acids. Germline values: CDR1 ENHRY, CDR2 SYGVKD. CDR3 in DNA: TGTGCCATCAGTCAGGGTTTTGAGCTGACTGAAGCTTTCTTT. The encoded protein is CAISQGFELTEAFF.

This clonotype was counted only a few times. The rearrangement links TRBV10-3 to TRBJ1-1; D ambiguous. Trimming removed 4 bases at V and 6 bases at J, with 12 bases between. The germline V gene encodes CDR1 ENHRY and CDR2 SYGVKD. This CDR3 comprises 13 residues. CDR3 bases: TGTGCCATCAGTGCGTCCACTCTAGCTGAAGCTTTCTTT. Translating it yields CAISASTLAEAFF.